This paragraph covers one TCR beta chain sequence. These data originate in a study of blood T cell repertoires in COVID-19. Study-level information: From T cells, B-cell-depleted T cells, or PBMCs came the material, which was cDNA or gDNA.

TCRdb's table, derived via immunoSEQ multiplex PCR, lists solely in-frame clones and lacks some. The sample comprises about 230,000 clones, around 80% of which are singletons, and 1.4% rests with the top ten. The sample comprised peripheral blood. This receptor was identified in a woman in her forties who had recovered from COVID-19.

The CDR3 nucleotides are TGTGCCAGCAGGGAGACAGGGGGCTTTAGCTACACCTTC. It codes for CASRETGGFSYTF. This chain joins TRBV7-2 and TRBJ1-2; 10 bases align to TRBD1. Germline V gives CDR1 SGHTA, CDR2 FQGNSA. CDR3 length: 13 amino acids. Trimming at V came to 6 bases and at J to 9 bases, leaving 7 bases not matched to a gene.